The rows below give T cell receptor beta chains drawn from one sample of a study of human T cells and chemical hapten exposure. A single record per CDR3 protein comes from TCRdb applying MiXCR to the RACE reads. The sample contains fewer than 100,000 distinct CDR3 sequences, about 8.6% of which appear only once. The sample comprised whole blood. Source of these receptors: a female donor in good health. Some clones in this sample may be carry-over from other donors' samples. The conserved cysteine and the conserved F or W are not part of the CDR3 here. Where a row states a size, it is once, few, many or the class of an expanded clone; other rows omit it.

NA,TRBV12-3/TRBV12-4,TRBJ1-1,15,ASSLFGYAGHHTEAF
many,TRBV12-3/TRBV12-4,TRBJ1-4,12,ASSPLAGNEKLF
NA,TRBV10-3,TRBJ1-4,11,AIAGETNEKLF
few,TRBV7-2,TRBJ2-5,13,ASSLAMGRQETQY
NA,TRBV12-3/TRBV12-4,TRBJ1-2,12,ASSPGRGLHGYT
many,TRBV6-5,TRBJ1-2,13,ASRGTGGWIDGYT
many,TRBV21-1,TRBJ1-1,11,ASSRTGFTEAF
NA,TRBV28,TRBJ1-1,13,ASSSTYRGRAEAF
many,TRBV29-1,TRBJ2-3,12,SVGSAGAIDTQY
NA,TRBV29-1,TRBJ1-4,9,SAKALEKLF
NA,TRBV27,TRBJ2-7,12,ASRGRSVSYEQY
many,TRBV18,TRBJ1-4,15,ASSPPLKGPTNEKLF
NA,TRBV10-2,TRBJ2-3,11,ASRDRGTDTQY
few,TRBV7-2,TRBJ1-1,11,ASSDQINTEAF
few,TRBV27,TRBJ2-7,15,ASSLSPGGGSSYEQY
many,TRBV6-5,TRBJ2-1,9,ASSLYNEQF
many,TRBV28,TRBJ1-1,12,ASSLAQLNTEAF
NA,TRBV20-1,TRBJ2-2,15,SARDVDRGENTGELF
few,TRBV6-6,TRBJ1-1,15,ASSHTGPPVDSREAF
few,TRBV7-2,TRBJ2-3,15,ASSFRLAGVGTDTQY
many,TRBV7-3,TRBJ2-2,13,ASSLGLTNTGELF
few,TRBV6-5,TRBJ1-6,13,ASRLLPGAPSPLH
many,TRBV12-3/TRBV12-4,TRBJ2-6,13,ASSLVGSGANVLT
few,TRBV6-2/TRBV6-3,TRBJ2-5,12,ASTHGGLSETQY
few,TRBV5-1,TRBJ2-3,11,ASSLEASNTQY
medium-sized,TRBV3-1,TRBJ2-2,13,ASSQARSHTGELF